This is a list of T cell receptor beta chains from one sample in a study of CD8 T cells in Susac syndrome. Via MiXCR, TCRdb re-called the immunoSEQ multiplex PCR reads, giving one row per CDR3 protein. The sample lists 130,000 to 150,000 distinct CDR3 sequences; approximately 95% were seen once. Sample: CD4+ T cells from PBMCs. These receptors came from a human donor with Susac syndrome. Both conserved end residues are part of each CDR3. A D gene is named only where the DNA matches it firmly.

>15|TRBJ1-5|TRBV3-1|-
TGTGCCAGCAGCCCCGACTTACATAGCAATCAGCCCCAGCATTTT
CASSPDLHSNQPQHF
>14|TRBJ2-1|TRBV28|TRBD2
TGTGCCAGCAGTTTCGGACTAGCGGGTAATGAGCAGTTCTTC
CASSFGLAGNEQFF
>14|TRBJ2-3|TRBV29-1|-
TGCAGCGTGACCAGGGGAGTTCGCACAGATACGCAGTATTTT
CSVTRGVRTDTQYF
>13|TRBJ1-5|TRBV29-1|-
TGCAGCGTTGAAGTGAATAGCAATCAGCCCCAGCATTTT
CSVEVNSNQPQHF
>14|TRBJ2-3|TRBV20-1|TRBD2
TGCAGTGCTAGACCGACTAGCGGGGGAGTGGCGCAGTATTTT
CSARPTSGGVAQYF
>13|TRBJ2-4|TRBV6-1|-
TGTGCCAGCAGGCTACAGGAGCACAGTGGTCGGTACTTC
CASRLQEHSGRYF
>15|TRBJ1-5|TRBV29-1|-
TGCAGCGTTGAATTCGTCAGGGTTGGCAATCAGCCCCAGCATTTT
CSVEFVRVGNQPQHF
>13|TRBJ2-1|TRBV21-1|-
TGTGCCAGCGAAACTACTTATCGGGATGAGCAGTTCTTC
CASETTYRDEQFF
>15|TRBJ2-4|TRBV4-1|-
TGCGCCAGCAGCCCAACAGGAGTAGCCAAAAACATTCAGTACTTC
CASSPTGVAKNIQYF
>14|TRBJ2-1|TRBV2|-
TGTGCCAGCAGTGAGACTAGGACCTACAATGAGCAGTTCTTC
CASSETRTYNEQFF
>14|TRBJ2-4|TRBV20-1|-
TGCAGTGTTCTAGACGCTCCTTCCATGAACATTCAGTACTTC
CSVLDAPSMNIQYF
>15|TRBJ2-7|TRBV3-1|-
TGTGCCAGCAGCCAAGAGAGATTAAGGGGCTACGAGCAGTACTTC
CASSQERLRGYEQYF
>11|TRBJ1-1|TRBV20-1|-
TGCAGTGCTAGTAGGACCACTGAAGCTTTCTTT
CSASRTTEAFF
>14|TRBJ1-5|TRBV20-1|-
TGCAGTGCTAGTATCGGGTATAGCAATCAGCCCCAGCATTTT
CSASIGYSNQPQHF
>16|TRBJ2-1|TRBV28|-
TGTGCCAGCAGGGGGGGAGGCGGAGGTTCATACAATGAGCAGTTCTTC
CASRGGGGGSYNEQFF
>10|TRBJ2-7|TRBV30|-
TGTGCCTGGAGTCCCCACGAGCAGTACTTC
CAWSPHEQYF
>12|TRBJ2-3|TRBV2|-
TGTGCCAGCAGTGGGACGGCTGATACGCAGTATTTT
CASSGTADTQYF
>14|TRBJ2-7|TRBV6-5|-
TGTGCCAGCAGTAGAACCGGGACTCCTATAGAGCAGTACTTC
CASSRTGTPIEQYF